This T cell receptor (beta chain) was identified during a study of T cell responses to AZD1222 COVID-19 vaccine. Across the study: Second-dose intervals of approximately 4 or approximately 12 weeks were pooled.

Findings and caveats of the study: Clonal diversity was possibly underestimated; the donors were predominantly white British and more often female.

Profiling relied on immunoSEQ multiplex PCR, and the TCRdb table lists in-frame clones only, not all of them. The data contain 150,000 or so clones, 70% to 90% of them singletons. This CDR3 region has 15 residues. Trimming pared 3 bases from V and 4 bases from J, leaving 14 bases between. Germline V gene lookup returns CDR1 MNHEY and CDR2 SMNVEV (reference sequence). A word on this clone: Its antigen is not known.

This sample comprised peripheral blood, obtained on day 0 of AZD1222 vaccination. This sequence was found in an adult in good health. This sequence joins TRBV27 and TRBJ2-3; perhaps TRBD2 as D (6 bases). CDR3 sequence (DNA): TGTGCCAGCAGTTTCTCGGGAGCTGGGGCAGATACGCAGTATTTT. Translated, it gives CASSFSGAGADTQYF.